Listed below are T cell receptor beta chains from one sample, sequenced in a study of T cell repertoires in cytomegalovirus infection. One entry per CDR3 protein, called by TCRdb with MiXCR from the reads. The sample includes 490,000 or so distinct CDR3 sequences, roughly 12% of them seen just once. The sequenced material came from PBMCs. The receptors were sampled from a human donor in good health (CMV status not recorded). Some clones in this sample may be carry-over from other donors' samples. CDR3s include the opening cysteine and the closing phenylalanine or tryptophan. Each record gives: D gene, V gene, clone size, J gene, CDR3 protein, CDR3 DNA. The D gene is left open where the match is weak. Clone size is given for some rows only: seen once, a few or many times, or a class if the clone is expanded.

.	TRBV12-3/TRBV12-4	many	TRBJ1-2	CASSLGQGIIGYTF	TGTGCCAGCAGTTTAGGCCAGGGTATTATTGGCTACACCTTC
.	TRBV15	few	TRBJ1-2	CATSNRGSGGYTF	TGTGCCACCAGCAACCGGGGGTCGGGGGGCTACACCTTC
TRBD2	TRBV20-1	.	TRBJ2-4	CSASGLAVNIQYF	TGCAGTGCTAGTGGACTAGCGGTAAACATTCAGTACTTC
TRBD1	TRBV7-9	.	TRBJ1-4	CASSFPPGGSEKLFF	TGTGCCAGCAGCTTCCCTCCAGGGGGTAGTGAAAAACTGTTTTTT
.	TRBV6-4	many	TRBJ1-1	CASTAGRDTEAFF	TGTGCCAGCACTGCGGGGAGAGACACTGAAGCTTTCTTT
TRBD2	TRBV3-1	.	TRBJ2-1	CASSQEWLAGSNEQFF	TGTGCCAGCAGCCAAGAGTGGCTAGCGGGGAGCAATGAGCAGTTCTTC
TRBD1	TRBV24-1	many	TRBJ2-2	CATSDLGTGRIGELFF	TGTGCCACCAGTGATTTGGGGACAGGGCGGATCGGGGAGCTGTTTTTT
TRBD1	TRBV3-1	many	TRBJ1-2	CASSFGQGEGYTF	TGTGCCAGCAGCTTTGGACAGGGTGAAGGCTACACCTTC
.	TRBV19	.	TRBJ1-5	CASGPNQPQHF	TGTGCCTCCGGACCCAATCAGCCCCAGCATTTT
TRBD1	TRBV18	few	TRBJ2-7	CASSPAGTVAYEQYF	TGTGCCAGCTCACCGGCCGGGACAGTGGCCTACGAGCAGTACTTC
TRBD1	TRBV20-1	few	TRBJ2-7	CSAYRTGTGGEQYF	TGCAGTGCTTACCGGACAGGAACCGGCGGGGAGCAGTACTTC
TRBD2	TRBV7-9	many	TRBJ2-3	CASGLAGTDTQYF	TGTGCCAGTGGACTAGCGGGCACAGATACGCAGTATTTT
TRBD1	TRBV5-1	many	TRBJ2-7	CASSYDRAYEQYF	TGCGCCAGCAGCTACGACAGGGCGTACGAGCAGTACTTC
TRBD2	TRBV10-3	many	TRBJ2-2	CAISVGLAGPNTGELFF	TGTGCCATCAGTGTGGGACTAGCGGGGCCAAACACCGGGGAGCTGTTTTTT
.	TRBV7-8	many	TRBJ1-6	CASSLVERKHNSPLHF	TGTGCCAGCAGCTTAGTAGAAAGGAAACATAATTCACCCCTCCACTTT
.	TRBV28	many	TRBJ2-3	CASSLRTDTQYF	TGTGCCAGCAGTTTAAGGACAGATACGCAGTATTTT
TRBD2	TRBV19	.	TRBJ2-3	CASSTFSGGTDTQYF	TGTGCCAGTAGTACTTTCAGCGGGGGCACAGATACGCAGTATTTT
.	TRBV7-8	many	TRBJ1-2	CASSLSSGNYGYTF	TGTGCCAGCAGCTTATCGTCAGGGAACTATGGCTACACCTTC
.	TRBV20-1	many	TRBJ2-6	CSATDSSGANVLTF	TGCAGTGCTACAGATAGCTCTGGGGCCAACGTCCTGACTTTC
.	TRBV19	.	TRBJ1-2	CASSPRRDGSYGYTF	TGTGCCAGTAGTCCCCGGAGGGACGGTAGCTATGGCTACACCTTC
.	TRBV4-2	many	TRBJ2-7	CASSQDDRGYEQYF	TGTGCCAGCAGCCAAGATGACAGAGGTTACGAGCAGTACTTC
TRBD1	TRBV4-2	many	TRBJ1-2	CASSQAAGQGNIYGYTF	TGTGCCAGCAGCCAAGCAGCGGGACAGGGAAACATCTATGGCTACACCTTC